This T cell receptor (beta chain) emerged from a study of CD8 T cells in ankylosing spondylitis (TCRdb year 2017). Study-wide context: To find TCR variants linked to disease, the study profiled T cell receptor beta repertoires in ankylosing spondylitis patients and healthy donors. The full study cohort was made up of 25 ankylosing spondylitis patients and 108 healthy donors. Samples of peripheral blood were taken, and for ankylosing spondylitis patients, synovial fluid was collected as well. Study-wide conclusions, independent of this receptor: The disease-linked clones showed a CD8+ phenotype and occurred at relatively low frequencies in peripheral blood. Blood from ankylosing spondylitis patients appeared to be characterized by a TCR beta motif made up of several highly homologous amino acid variants. Some TCR beta motif variants had previously been reported in synovial fluid and blood of reactive arthritis patients, which suggested common disease-initiation mechanisms. Significant enrichment of the disease-linked clones was reported in matched synovial fluid samples from ankylosing spondylitis patients.

From the cysteine up to the phenylalanine, the CDR3 has a length of 13 residues. Only the CDR3 part of the read is kept: 39 bases, read in frame from the first base. The V and J ends are trimmed by 6 bases and 9 bases, leaving 15 bases between them. The germline V gene specifies MDHEN as CDR1 and SYDVKM as CDR2. This clonotype was seen a handful of times. The clone's antigen remains unknown. Per-base qualities were not stored, and no clone one base away is much larger. This sample was sequenced with an Illumina HiSeq 2500. Quantitative 5'-RACE with molecular barcodes was the method used to prepare the TCR beta libraries. As for the original processing: To identify disease-linked TCR variants, a new computational method was used, one built on a probabilistic model of VDJ rearrangement. TCRdb itself trimmed the public reads at Q25 with fastp, ran MiXCR and retained productive beta chains. Rows with one shared CDR3 protein collapse into an entry with the most common genes and DNA. These V and J calls originate from TCRdb's pipeline instead of the authors' own analysis. This sample gives hundreds of thousands of distinct CDR3 sequences in total; approximately 10% of them show up just once. The top ten constitute roughly 0.51% of the sample.

Sequenced: blood, either unsorted or a sorted T cell fraction (not recorded which). The sequence joins TRBV28 to TRBJ2-1; TRBD2 might be the D gene, on 6 matching bases. The TCR comes from a male donor with ankylosing spondylitis. The CDR3 corresponds to CASSPPAEGEQFF. DNA sequence: TGTGCCAGCAGCCCGCCCGCGGAGGGTGAGCAGTTCTTC.